Reported below is one T cell receptor beta chain. Its antigen remains undetermined. No clone much larger than this one lies a single base away; base qualities are absent. To prepare the library, the immunoSEQ multiplex PCR assay was applied. For most patients, genomic DNA was isolated with the Qiagen DNeasy Blood and Tissue Kit and shipped frozen to Adaptive Biotechnologies for TCR sequencing. For most patients, high-throughput TCR-beta CDR3 sequencing of genomic DNA was performed by Adaptive Biotechnologies. The source study handled its data this way. TCR sequencing data for approximately 19 patients were retrieved from Adaptive's ImmunoSEQ software; a few other patients were processed with MiXCR and VDJtools. CD4 versus CD8 sorting errors were corrected by removing sequences found in both subsets at a frequency ratio below 5:1. CDR3 nucleotide sequences shared by donor and recipient were removed because the origin of these sequences could not be assigned. To be classed as alloreactive, a clone needed at least 2-fold expansion over unstimulated cells and a minimum CFSE-low frequency of 0.002% (template counts) or 0.001% (read counts). Mappable clones were those detected in sequenced pre-transplant spleen, lymph node, or MLR CFSE-low populations of the donor or recipient. Cumulative frequency of alloreactive clones was calculated as a percentage of all sequences weighted by copy number. TCRdb provides this immuneACCESS table in a form limited to in-frame rearrangements. Some clones are lacking; in checked studies, under half of them reflect an unresolved V gene, and why the rest are absent is not known. V and J calls and clone size are those listed in that table; D and trimming were worked out from the DNA. The sample table shows over 100,000 clones, and 85% to 95% are seen once. The ten largest make up 0.095% to 0.15% of the sample.

This sample's time point label indicates: cells obtained before transplantation from donor or recipient. CD3+CD4+ and CD3+CD8+ populations were FACS-sorted from unstimulated pre-transplant donor and recipient cells taken from spleen or lymph nodes. This record belongs to a study of graft-versus-host responses after intestinal transplantation (dated by TCRdb to the early 2020s). Study-wide context: The transplants that recipients received were multivisceral, liver-intestinal, or isolated intestinal. Rather than going through the commercial service, samples from a few later patients were sequenced in-house on an Illumina MiSeq and processed with MiXCR. Anti-thymocyte globulin induction was given to all recipients, followed by maintenance tacrolimus and steroids for two to four years. Bulk TCR-beta CDR3 sequencing was used to track graft-versus-host and host-versus-graft alloreactive T cell clones in the graft, circulation and bone marrow after intestinal transplantation. To identify alloreactive clones, pre-transplant mixed lymphocyte reaction products were sequenced and then compared with unstimulated pre-transplant donor and recipient T cells. A peak of at least 4% donor T cells among recipient peripheral blood mononuclear cells was the definition used for donor T cell macrochimerism. The cohort enrolled under 25 intestinal transplant recipients including one retransplant, and 3 patients lacking pretransplant specimens were excluded. Summary of the overall study and its limitations: The conclusions were limited by the relatively low number and heterogeneity of the intestinal transplant patients. In patients with donor T cell macrochimerism, the allografts had high GvH to HvG T cell clonal ratios. Early after transplant, declines in HvG clones were associated with peak levels of circulating GvH clones. GvH clones turned up in recipient bone marrow, with some appearing earlier in ileal mucosa or blood, a pattern consistent with an intestinal mucosal origin.

In the germline V gene, CDR1 corresponds to SGHDT and CDR2 to YYEEEE. Spanning cysteine to phenylalanine, the CDR3 consists of 15 amino acids. The kept DNA is CDR3 alone, 45 bases in frame from the first base. V and J lose 4 bases and 1 base, and a span of 14 bases separates them. Sequencing used unstimulated CD4+ T cells sorted from spleen or lymph node cells, obtained before intestinal transplant. This receptor chain uses TRBV5-6 and TRBJ1-1; tentative D gene TRBD1, with 6 bases matching. The TCR comes from a human donor who received an intestinal transplant. This receptor carries the CDR3 CASSPLDRKNTEAFF. The sequenced DNA: TGTGCCAGCAGCCCCTTGGACAGAAAGAACACTGAAGCTTTCTTT. Where the CDR3 stops, the reference TRBV5-6 and TRBJ1-1 genes take over; the full variable domain is DAGVTQSPTHLIKTRGQQVTLRCSPKSGHDTVSWYQQALGQGPQFIFQYYEEEERQRGNFPDRFSGHQFPNYSSELNVNALLLGDSALYLCASSPLDRKNTEAFFGQGTRLTVV.